This TCR beta chain was sequenced for a study of shared clonotypes between healthy human individuals. Negatively enriched CD4+ T cells were divided by CD45RA into naive and memory. Method: immunoSEQ multiplex PCR; TCRdb's copy keeps in-frame clones and lacks some. Of fewer than 1.4 million clones in the sample, 78% were seen once. The TCR sequence derives from a young man in good health. Some clones in this sample may be carry-over from other donors' samples. The specimen was memory CD4+ T cells from PBMCs. Subset of the sample: CD45RA-negative fraction.

The CDR3 DNA is TGTGCCAGCAGCGTAGTGGAGAGACATAACACTGAAGCTTTCTTT. Protein: CASSVVERHNTEAFF. V and J are TRBV9 and TRBJ1-1; unclear D gene. Germline CDR1 SGDLS, CDR2 YYNGEE. This CDR3 has 15 amino acids. V was cut by 0 bases and J by 2 bases, with 11 bases left in between.